This record concerns one TCR beta chain sequence. What it binds is not known. The V and J ends lost 3 bases and 2 bases, in that order; junction bases with no gene match: 3. CDR3 length: 14 amino acids. Looked up from germline, CDR1 is DFQATT and CDR2 is SNEGSKA (reference sequence). This specimen comes from a study of response to subunit inactivated influenza vaccine. Overall study findings and caveats: The authors proposed limited new T cell recruitment per seasonal influenza vaccination.

One entry per CDR3 protein results from TCRdb running MiXCR on the RT-PCR reads. The repertoire holds approximately 730,000 distinct CDR3 sequences, with around 14% as singletons. The chain employs TRBV20-1 and TRBJ2-5, with 10 bases fitting TRBD2. Sequencing was performed on PBMCs from blood, taken less than 15 days before vaccination. This receptor was taken from a man in his forties or fifties who received an inactivated influenza vaccine. CDR3 region: CSASASGRQETQYF. The CDR3 nucleotides read TGCAGTGCTAGCGCTAGCGGGAGACAAGAGACCCAGTACTTC.